Included here is one TCR beta chain sequence, with context. What it binds is unknown. This sample stems from a study of vaccination effects on CD4 cells after COVID-19. Study overall: After expansion with viral peptide pools in the ViraFEST assay, antigen-specific CD4+ T cells were sequenced. In culture with approximately 9.5 IU/ml IL-2 and around 10 ug/ml peptides, PBMC were grown at around 1.8 million per well. Both early and late time points after vaccination provided samples from three convalescent patients. Whole-study findings and limits: Clones of infection and vaccine origin contracted markedly late after vaccination.

The repertoire was sequenced with immunoSEQ multiplex PCR; TCRdb's copy has only in-frame clones and lacks some. Here the sample spans some 50,000 clones, about 76% being singletons. Having been cultured for 10 days, the cells underwent CD4+ T cell isolation. SARS-CoV-2 infection was confirmed by PCR in the person between March and December 2020. Participants each got two BNT162b2 or mRNA-1273 vaccine doses. The CDR3 contains 12 residues. Germline values: CDR1 SGHDT, CDR2 YYEEEE. Trimming removed 3 bases at V and 9 bases at J, with 10 bases between. The chain combines TRBV5-6 with TRBJ2-1; D gene ambiguous. The starting material was CD4+ T cells from PBMCs cultured without peptide, obtained after COVID-19 vaccination. The receptor was derived from a human donor who had a prior SARS-CoV-2 infection. CDR3 nucleotides: TGTGCCAGCAGCTCCGCCTGGGGTGAGCAGTTCTTC. Translated: CASSSAWGEQFF.